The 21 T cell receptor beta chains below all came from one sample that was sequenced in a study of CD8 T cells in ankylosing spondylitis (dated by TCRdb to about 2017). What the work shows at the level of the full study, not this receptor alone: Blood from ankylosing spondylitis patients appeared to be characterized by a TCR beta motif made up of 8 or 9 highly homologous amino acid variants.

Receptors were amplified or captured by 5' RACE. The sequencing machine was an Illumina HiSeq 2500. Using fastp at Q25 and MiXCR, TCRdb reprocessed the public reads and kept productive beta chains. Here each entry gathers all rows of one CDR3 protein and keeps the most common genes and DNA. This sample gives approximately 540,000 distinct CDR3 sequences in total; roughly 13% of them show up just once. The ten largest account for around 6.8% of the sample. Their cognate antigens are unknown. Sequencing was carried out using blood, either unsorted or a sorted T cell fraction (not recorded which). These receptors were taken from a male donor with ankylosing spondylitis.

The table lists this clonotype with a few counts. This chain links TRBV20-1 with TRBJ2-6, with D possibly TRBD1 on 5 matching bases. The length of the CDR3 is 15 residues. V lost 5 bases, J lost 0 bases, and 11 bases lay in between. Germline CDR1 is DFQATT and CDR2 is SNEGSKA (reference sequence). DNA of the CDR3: TGCAGTGCTGGAACAGGTTTCTCTGGGGCCAACGTCCTGACTTTC. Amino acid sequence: CSAGTGFSGANVLTF.

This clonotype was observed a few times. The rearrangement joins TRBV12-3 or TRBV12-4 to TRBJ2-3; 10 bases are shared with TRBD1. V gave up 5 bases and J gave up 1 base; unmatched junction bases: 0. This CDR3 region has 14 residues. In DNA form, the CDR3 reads TGTGCCAGCAGTGGGACAGGGGGCACAGATACGCAGTATTTT. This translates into CASSGTGGTDTQYF.

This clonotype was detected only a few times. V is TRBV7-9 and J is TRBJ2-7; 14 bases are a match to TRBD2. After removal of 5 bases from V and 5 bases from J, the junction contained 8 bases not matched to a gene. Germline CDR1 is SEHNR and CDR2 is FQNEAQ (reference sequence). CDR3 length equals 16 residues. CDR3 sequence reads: CASSRGTSGSMDEQYF. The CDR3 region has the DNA TGTGCCAGCAGCCGCGGGACTAGCGGGAGTATGGACGAGCAGTACTTC.

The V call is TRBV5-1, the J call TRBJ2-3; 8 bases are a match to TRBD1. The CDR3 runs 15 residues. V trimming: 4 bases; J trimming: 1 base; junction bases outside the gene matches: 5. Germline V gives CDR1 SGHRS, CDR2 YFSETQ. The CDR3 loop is CASSNQGAGTDTQYF. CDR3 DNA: TGCGCCAGCAGCAACCAGGGGGCCGGCACAGATACGCAGTATTTT.

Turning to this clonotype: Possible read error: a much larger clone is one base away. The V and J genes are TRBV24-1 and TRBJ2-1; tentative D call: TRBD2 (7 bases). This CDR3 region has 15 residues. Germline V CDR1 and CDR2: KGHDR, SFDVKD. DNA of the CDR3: TGTGCCTCCAGTGCTCCACGGGGGCTAGCGGCTGAGCAGTTCTTC. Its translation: CASSAPRGLAAEQFF.

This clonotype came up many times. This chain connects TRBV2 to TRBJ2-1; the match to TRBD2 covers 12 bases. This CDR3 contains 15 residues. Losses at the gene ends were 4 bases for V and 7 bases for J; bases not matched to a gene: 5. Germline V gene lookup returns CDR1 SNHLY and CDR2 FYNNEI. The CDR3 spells CASSGPGLAGNEQFF. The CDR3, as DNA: TGTGCCAGCAGTGGACCGGGACTAGCGGGTAATGAGCAGTTCTTC.

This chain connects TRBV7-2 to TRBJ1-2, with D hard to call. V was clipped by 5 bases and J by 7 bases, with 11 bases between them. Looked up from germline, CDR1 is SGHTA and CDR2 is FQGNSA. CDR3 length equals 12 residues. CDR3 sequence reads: CASSRPAGGYTF. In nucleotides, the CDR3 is TGTGCCAGCAGCCGTCCCGCGGGTGGCTACACCTTC.

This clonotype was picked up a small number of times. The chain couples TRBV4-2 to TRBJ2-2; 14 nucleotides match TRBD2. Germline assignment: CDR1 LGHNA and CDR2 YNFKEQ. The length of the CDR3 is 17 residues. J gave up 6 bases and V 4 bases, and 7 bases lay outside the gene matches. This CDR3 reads CASSPGLAGARAGELFF. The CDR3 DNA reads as TGTGCCAGCAGCCCGGGACTAGCGGGAGCGAGAGCCGGGGAGCTGTTTTTT.

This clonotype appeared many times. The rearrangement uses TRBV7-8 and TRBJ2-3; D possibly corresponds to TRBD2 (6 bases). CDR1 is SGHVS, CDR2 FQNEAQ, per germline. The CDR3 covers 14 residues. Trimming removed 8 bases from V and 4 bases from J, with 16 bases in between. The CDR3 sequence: CASGVRGEADTQYF. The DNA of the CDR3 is TGTGCCAGCGGAGTGCGGGGTGAAGCAGATACGCAGTATTTT.

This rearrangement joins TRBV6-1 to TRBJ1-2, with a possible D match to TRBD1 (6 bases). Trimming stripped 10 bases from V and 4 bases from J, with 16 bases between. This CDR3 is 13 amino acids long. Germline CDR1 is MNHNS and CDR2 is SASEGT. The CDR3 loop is CATTGSLGYGYTF. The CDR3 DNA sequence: TGTGCCACCACAGGGTCCCTCGGCTATGGCTACACCTTC.

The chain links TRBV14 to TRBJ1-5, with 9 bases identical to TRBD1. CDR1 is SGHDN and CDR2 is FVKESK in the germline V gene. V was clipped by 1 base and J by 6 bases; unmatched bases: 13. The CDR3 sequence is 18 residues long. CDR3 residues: CASSQVVLQGAAGQPQHF. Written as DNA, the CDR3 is TGTGCCAGCAGCCAAGTGGTCTTACAGGGGGCTGCAGGTCAGCCCCAGCATTTT. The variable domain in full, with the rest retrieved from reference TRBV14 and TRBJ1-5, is EAGVTQFPSHSVIEKGQTVTLRCDPISGHDNLYWYRRVMGKEIKFLLHFVKESKQDESGMPNNRFLAERTGGTYSTLKVQPAELEDSGVYFCASSQVVLQGAAGQPQHFGDGTRLSIL.

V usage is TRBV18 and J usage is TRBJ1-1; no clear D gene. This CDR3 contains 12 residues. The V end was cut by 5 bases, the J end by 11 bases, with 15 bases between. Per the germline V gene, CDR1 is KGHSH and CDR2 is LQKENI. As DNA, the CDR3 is TGTGCCAGCTCAGAAGGAGCCCAACGGGCTTTCTTT. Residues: CASSEGAQRAFF.

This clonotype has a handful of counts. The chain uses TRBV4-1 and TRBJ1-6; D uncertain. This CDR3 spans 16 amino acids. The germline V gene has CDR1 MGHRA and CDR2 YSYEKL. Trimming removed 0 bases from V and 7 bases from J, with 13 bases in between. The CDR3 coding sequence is TGCGCCAGCAGCCAAGATGGGAGTTTCGGGAATTCACCCCTCCACTTT. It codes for CASSQDGSFGNSPLHF.

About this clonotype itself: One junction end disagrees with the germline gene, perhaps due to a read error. The CDR3 region has the DNA TGTGCCAGCAGCCACGGACTAGCGGGAGGTCCCTATAATGAGCAGTTCTTC. This gives the protein CASSHGLAGGPYNEQFF. This chain uses TRBV7-2 with TRBJ2-1; 14 bases are shared with TRBD2. The CDR3 totals 17 residues. Per the germline V gene, CDR1 is SGHTA and CDR2 is FQGNSA.

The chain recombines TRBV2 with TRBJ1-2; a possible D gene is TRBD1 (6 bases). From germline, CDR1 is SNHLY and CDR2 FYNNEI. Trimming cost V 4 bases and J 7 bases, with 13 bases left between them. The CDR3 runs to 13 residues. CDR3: CASSVFRGGGYTF. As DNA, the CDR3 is TGTGCCAGCAGTGTTTTCAGGGGCGGTGGCTACACCTTC.

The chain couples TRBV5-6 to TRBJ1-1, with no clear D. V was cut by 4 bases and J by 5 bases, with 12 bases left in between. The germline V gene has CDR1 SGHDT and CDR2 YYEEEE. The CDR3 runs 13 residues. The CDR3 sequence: CASSIPGGTEAFF. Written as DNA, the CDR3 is TGTGCCAGCAGCATCCCCGGTGGGACTGAAGCTTTCTTT.

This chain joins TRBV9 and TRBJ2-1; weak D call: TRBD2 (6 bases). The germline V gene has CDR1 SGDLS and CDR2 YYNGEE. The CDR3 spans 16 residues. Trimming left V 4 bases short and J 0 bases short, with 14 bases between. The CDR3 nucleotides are TGTGCCAGCAGCCCGCGGGACTTTAGCTCCTACAATGAGCAGTTCTTC. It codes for CASSPRDFSSYNEQFF.

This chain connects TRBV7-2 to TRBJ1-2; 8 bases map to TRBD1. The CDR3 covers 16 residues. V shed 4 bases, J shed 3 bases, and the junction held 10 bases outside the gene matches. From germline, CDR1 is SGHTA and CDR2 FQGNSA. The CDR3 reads CASSWGTGFMDYGYTF. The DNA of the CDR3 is TGTGCCAGCAGCTGGGGGACAGGCTTCATGGACTATGGCTACACCTTC.

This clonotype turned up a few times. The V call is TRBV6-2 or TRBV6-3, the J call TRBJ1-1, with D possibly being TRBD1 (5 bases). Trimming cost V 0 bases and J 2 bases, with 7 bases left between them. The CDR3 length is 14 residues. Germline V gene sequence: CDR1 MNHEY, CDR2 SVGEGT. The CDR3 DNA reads TGTGCCAGCAGTTACTCCACAGGAAACACTGAAGCTTTCTTT. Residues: CASSYSTGNTEAFF.

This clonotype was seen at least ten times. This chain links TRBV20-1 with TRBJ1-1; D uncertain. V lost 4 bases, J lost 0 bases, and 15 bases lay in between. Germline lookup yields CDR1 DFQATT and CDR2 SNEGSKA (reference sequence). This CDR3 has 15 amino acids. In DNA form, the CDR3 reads TGCAGTGCTAAGATAATTGGGCGGATGAACACTGAAGCTTTCTTT. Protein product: CSAKIIGRMNTEAFF.

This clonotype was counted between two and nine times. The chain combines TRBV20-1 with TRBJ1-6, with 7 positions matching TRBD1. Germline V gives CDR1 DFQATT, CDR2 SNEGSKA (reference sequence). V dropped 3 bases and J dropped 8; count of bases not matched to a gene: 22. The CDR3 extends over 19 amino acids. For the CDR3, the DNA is TGCAGTGCTAGGGGCCTAAACTACAGGGGCCCATCAATCCATTCACCCCTCCACTTT. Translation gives CSARGLNYRGPSIHSPLHF.